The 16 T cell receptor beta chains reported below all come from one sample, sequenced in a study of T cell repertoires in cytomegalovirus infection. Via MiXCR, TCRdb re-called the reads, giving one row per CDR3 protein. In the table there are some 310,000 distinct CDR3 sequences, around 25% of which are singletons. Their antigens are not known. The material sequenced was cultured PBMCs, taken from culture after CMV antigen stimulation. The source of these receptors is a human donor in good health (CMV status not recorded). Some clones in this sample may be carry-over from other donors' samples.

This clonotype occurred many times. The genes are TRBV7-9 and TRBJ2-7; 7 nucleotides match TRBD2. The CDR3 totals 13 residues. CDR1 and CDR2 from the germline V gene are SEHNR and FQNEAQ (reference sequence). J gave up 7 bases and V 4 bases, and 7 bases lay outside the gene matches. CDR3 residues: CASSWGTNGEQYV. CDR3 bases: TGTGCCAGCAGCTGGGGGACTAATGGAGAGCAGTACGTC.

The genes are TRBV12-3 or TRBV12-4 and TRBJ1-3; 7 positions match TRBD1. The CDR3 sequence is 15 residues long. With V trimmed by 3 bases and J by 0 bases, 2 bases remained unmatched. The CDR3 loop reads CASSFRGSSGNTIYF. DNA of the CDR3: TGTGCCAGCAGTTTCAGGGGGAGCTCTGGAAACACCATATATTTT.

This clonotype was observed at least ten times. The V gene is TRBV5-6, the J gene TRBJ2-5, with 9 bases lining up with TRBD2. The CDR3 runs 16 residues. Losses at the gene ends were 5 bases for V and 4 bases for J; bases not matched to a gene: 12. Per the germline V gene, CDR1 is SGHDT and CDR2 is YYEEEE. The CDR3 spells CASSRTGTSSRETQYF. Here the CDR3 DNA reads TGTGCCAGCAGTAGGACCGGGACTAGCTCCAGAGAGACCCAGTACTTC.

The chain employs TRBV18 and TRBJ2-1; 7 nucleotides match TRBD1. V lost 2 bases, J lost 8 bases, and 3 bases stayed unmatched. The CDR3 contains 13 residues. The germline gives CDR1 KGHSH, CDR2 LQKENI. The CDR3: CASSPNRGDEQFF. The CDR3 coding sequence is TGTGCCAGCTCACCAAACAGGGGTGATGAGCAGTTCTTC.

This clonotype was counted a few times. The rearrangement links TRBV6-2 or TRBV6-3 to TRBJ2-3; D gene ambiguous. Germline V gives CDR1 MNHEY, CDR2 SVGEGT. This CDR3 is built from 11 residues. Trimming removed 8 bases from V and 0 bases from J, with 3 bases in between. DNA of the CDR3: TGTGCCAGCTTGAGCACAGATACGCAGTATTTT. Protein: CASLSTDTQYF.

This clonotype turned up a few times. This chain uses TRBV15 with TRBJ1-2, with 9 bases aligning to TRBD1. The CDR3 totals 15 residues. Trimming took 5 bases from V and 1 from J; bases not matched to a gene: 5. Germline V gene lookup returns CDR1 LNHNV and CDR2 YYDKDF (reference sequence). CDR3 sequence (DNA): TGTGCCACCAGCGACGGGACAGGGATTAACTATGGCTACACCTTC. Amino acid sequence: CATSDGTGINYGYTF.

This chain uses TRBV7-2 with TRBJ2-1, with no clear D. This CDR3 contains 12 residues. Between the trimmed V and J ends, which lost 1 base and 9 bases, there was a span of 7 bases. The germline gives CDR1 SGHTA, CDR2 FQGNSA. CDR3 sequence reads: CASSLGIGEQFF. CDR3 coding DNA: TGTGCCAGCAGCTTAGGAATCGGTGAGCAGTTCTTC. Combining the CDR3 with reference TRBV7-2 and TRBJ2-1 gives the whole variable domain GAGVSQSPSNKVTEKGKDVELRCDPISGHTALYWYRQSLGQGLEFLIYFQGNSAPDKSGLPSDRFSAERTGGSVSTLTIQRTQQEDSAVYLCASSLGIGEQFFGPGTRLTVL.

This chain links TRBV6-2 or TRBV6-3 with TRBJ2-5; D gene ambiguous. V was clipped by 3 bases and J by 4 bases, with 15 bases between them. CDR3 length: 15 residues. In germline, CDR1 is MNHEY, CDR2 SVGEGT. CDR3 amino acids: CASSYRGSWGETQYF. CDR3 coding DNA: TGTGCCAGCAGTTATAGAGGATCTTGGGGAGAGACCCAGTACTTC.

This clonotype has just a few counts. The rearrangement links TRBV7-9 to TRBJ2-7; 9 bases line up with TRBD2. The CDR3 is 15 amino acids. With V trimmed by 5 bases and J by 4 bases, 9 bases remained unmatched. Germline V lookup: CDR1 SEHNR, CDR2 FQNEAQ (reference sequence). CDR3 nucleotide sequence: TGTGCCAGCAGCCGCGGGGGGGCTCAAATATACGAGCAGTACTTC. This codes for CASSRGGAQIYEQYF.

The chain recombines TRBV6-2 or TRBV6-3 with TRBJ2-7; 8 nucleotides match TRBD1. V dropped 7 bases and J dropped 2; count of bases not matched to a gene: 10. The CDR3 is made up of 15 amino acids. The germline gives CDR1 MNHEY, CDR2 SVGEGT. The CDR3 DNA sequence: TGTGCCAGCACTCAGGGGGCGGCAGGGGCCTACGAGCAGTACTTC. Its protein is CASTQGAAGAYEQYF.

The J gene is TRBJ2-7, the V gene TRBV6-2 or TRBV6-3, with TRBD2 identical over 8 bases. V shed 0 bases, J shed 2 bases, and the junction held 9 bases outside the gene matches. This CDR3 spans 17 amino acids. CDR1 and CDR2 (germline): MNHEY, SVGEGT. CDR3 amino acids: CASSYSMASGSTYEQYV. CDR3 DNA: TGTGCCAGCAGTTACTCGATGGCCAGCGGGAGTACCTACGAGCAGTACGTC.

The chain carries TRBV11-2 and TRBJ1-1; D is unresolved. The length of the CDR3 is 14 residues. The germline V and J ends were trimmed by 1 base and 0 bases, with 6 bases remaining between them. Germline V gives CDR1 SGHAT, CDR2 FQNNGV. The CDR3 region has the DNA TGTGCCAGCAGCTTAGGGACCATGAACACTGAAGCTTTCTTT. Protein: CASSLGTMNTEAFF.

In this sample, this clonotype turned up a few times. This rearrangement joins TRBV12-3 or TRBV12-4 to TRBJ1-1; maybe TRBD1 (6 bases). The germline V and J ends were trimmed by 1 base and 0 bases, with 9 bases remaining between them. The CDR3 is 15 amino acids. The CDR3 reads CASSLGGQLNTEAFF. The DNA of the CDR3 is TGTGCCAGCAGTTTAGGTGGACAGCTGAACACTGAAGCTTTCTTT.

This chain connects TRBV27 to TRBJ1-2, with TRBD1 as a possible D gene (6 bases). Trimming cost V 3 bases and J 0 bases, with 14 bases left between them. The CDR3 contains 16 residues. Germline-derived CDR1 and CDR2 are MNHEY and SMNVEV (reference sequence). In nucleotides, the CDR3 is TGTGCCAGCAGTTTTAGGAGGGACAAAGCTAACTATGGCTACACCTTC. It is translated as CASSFRRDKANYGYTF.

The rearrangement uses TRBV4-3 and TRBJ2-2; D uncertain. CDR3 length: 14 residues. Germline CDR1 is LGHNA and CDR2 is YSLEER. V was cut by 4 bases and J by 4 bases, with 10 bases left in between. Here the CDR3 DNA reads TGCGCCAGCAGCCTCTTGATAAGCACCGGGGAGCTGTTTTTT. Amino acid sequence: CASSLLISTGELFF.

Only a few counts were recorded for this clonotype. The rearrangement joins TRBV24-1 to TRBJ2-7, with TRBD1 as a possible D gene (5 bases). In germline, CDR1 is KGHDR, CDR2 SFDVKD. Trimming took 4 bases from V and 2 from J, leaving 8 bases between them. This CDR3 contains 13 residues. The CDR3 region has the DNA TGTGCCACCAGTGACCCGGACACCTACGAGCAGTACGTC. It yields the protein CATSDPDTYEQYV.